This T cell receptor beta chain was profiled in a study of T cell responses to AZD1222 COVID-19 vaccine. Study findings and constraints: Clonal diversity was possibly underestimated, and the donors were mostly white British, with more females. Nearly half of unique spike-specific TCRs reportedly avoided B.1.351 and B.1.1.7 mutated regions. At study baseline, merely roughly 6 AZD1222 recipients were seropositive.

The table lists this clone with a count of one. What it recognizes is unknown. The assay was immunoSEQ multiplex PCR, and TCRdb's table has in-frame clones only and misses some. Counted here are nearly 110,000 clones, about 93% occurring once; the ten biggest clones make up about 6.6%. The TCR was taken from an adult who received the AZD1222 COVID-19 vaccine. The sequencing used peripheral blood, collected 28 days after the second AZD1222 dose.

The CDR3 DNA is TGCGCCAGCAGCTTTACTAGCGGGGGGGCCGAGACCCAGTACTTC. It codes for CASSFTSGGAETQYF. The chain is built from TRBV5-1 and TRBJ2-5; TRBD2 agrees at 13 bases. This CDR3 is 15 amino acids long. Unmatched junction bases numbered 3, after V lost 2 bases and J lost 5 bases. The germline gives CDR1 SGHRS, CDR2 YFSETQ.